These 15 T cell receptor beta chains originate from one sample sequenced in a study of PD-L1 blockade in urothelial cancer. Repertoires were generated with immunoSEQ multiplex PCR, while TCRdb's copy carries only in-frame clones and drops some. The sample records about 35,000 clones, approximately 40% being singletons. Sequencing used tumor tissue, obtained before atezolizumab (anti-PD-L1) treatment. The receptor source for this set is a man aged 60 to 69 with urothelial cancer.

The table lists this clone with a few counts. The chain couples TRBV5-1 to TRBJ2-3; tentatively, D is TRBD1 or TRBD2 (6 bases each). Deletions cut 0 bases from V and 3 bases from J, with 20 bases between. From germline, CDR1 is SGHRS and CDR2 YFSETQ. This CDR3 comprises 18 residues. CDR3 sequence reads: CASSLEGGPGGRTDTQYF. The CDR3 DNA reads TGCGCCAGCAGCTTGGAAGGGGGGCCGGGTGGTCGAACAGATACGCAGTATTTT. Full variable domain (remainder filled in from reference TRBV5-1 and TRBJ2-3): KAGVTQTPRYLIKTRGQQVTLSCSPISGHRSVSWYQQTPGQGLQFLFEYFSETQRNKGNFPGRFSGRQFSNSRSEMNVSTLELGDSALYLCASSLEGGPGGRTDTQYFGPGTRLTVL.

V is TRBV15 and J is TRBJ2-7; D is possibly TRBD1 (6 bases). The germline V gene encodes CDR1 LNHNV and CDR2 YYDKDF (reference sequence). The length of the CDR3 is 14 residues. The V end lost 0 bases, the J end lost 3 bases, and 9 bases lay between the germline ends. The CDR3 DNA reads TGTGCCACCAGCAGAGAGAAAGGGGGCTACGAGCAGTACTTC. Its translation: CATSREKGGYEQYF.

This clone has a handful of counts. The chain uses TRBV9 and TRBJ1-1, with D possibly matching TRBD1 (5 bases). Germline lookup yields CDR1 SGDLS and CDR2 YYNGEE. This CDR3 contains 14 residues. V dropped 5 bases and J dropped 0 bases, with 11 bases sitting between them. The CDR3 coding sequence is TGTGCCAGCAGTGGGGCCGCCATGAACACTGAAGCTTTCTTT. This codes for CASSGAAMNTEAFF.

This clone was observed a handful of times. The CDR3 protein is CASSLDPIGNTIYF. The CDR3 coding sequence is TGTGCCAGCAGCTTAGATCCCATAGGAAACACCATATATTTT. V and J are TRBV11-3 and TRBJ1-3; D is ambiguous. The CDR3 totals 14 residues. Trimming removed 0 bases at V and 4 bases at J, with 7 bases between. Looked up from germline, CDR1 is SGHNT and CDR2 is YENEEA. The variable domain in full, completed from reference TRBV11-3 and TRBJ1-3, reads EAGVVQSPRYKIIEKKQPVAFWCNPISGHNTLYWYLQNLGQGPELLIRYENEEAVDDSQLPKDRFSAERLKGVDSTLKIQPAELGDSAVYLCASSLDPIGNTIYFGEGSWLTVV.

This clone has only a few counts. The chain combines TRBV28 with TRBJ2-1; the match to TRBD2 covers 10 bases. This CDR3 spans 14 amino acids. Per the germline V gene, CDR1 is MDHEN and CDR2 is SYDVKM. Losses at the gene ends were 8 bases for V and 7 bases for J; bases not matched to a gene: 8. This CDR3 reads CASGLAGENNEQFF. The DNA for the CDR3 is TGTGCCAGCGGGCTAGCGGGAGAGAATAATGAGCAGTTCTTC.

The chain couples TRBV19 to TRBJ1-5; the match to TRBD1 covers 9 bases. Germline assignment: CDR1 LNHDA and CDR2 SQIVND (reference sequence). The CDR3 loop spans 15 amino acids. The J segment lost 6 bases and the V segment lost 4 bases, leaving 7 bases of the junction unmatched. The CDR3 region is CASSTGQGKGQPQHF. The CDR3, as DNA: TGTGCCAGTAGTACGGGACAGGGTAAGGGTCAGCCCCAGCATTTT.

CDR3 loop: CASSPRRGYEQYF. CDR3 nucleotide sequence: TGTGCCAGCAGTCCACGGAGGGGTTACGAGCAGTACTTC. The chain joins TRBV6-8 to TRBJ2-7, with TRBD2 as a possible D gene (6 bases). From germline, CDR1 is MNHGY and CDR2 SAAAGT. This CDR3 comprises 13 residues. The V end was cut by 5 bases, the J end by 4 bases, with 12 bases between.

This clone was found many times. The chain carries TRBV28 and TRBJ1-2, with D maybe TRBD1 (6 bases). CDR3 length: 12 residues. Between the trimmed V and J ends, which lost 10 bases and 11 bases, there was a span of 20 bases. Germline V lookup: CDR1 MDHEN, CDR2 SYDVKM. Here the CDR3 reads CATLGQGLPYTF. CDR3 nucleotides: TGTGCCACCCTTGGCCAGGGGCTCCCTTACACCTTC.

J is TRBJ2-2 and V is TRBV23-1, with a tentative D call TRBD2 (7 bases). TRBV23-1 is identified as an open reading frame with a role that is uncertain. Trimming took off 6 bases at V and 6 bases at J, with 14 bases between the two ends. This CDR3 is built from 14 residues. The CDR3 spells CASSRSGTPGELFF. The CDR3 DNA follows: TGCGCCAGCAGCCGAAGCGGGACACCCGGGGAGCTGTTTTTT.

This clone was counted a few times. The chain employs TRBV6-8 and TRBJ1-2; no firm D call. The CDR3 runs to 15 residues. V lost 7 bases and J 1 base, leaving 16 bases between the germline ends. CDR1 MNHGY and CDR2 SAAAGT come from the germline V gene. The CDR3 protein is CASKSTPGSNYGYTF. The CDR3 nucleotides are TGTGCCAGCAAAAGCACCCCGGGCAGTAACTATGGCTACACCTTC.

This clone was detected only a few times. The V call is TRBV7-5, the J call TRBJ2-1. TRBV7-5 is listed as a pseudogene. The CDR3 loop spans 16 amino acids. DNA of the CDR3: TGTGCCAGCAGCTTTTCGGCAATCCTCTCCTACAATGAGCAGTTCTTC. Translated: CASSFSAILSYNEQFF.

The chain links TRBV5-1 to TRBJ1-1; D may be TRBD1 (6 bases). CDR1 and CDR2 (germline): SGHRS, YFSETQ. V was pared by 1 base and J by 1 base, with 8 bases between. This CDR3 contains 14 residues. CDR3 sequence (DNA): TGCGCCAGCAGCTTGATGGGACAGAACACTGAAGCTTTCTTT. Translated: CASSLMGQNTEAFF.

Written as DNA, the CDR3 is TGTGCCAGCAGCCTATGGACAGGGGGCGAGTACGAGCAGTACTTC. Amino acids: CASSLWTGGEYEQYF. The chain is built from TRBV7-5 and TRBJ2-7; the D call of TRBD1 is as the table states it, not checked on the DNA. TRBV7-5 is listed as a pseudogene. The CDR3 contains 15 residues.

This chain links TRBV5-1 with TRBJ2-3, with a possible D match to TRBD2 (6 bases). The length of the CDR3 is 14 residues. Germline V gene data show CDR1 as SGHRS and CDR2 as YFSETQ. Trimming stripped 1 base from V and 6 bases from J, with 12 bases between. In DNA form, the CDR3 reads TGCGCCAGCAGCTTGTCTGGGGCGGGGGATACGCAGTATTTT. Translating it yields CASSLSGAGDTQYF.

Ten or more counts support this clone. J is TRBJ2-2 and V is TRBV11-3, with 13 bases identical to TRBD2. Per germline, CDR1 SGHNT and CDR2 YENEEA. V gave up 3 bases and J gave up 2 bases; unmatched junction bases: 3. The CDR3 length is 17 residues. The CDR3 protein is CASSFTSGGVNTGELFF. In DNA, the CDR3 is TGTGCCAGCAGCTTTACTAGCGGGGGGGTTAACACCGGGGAGCTGTTTTTT.